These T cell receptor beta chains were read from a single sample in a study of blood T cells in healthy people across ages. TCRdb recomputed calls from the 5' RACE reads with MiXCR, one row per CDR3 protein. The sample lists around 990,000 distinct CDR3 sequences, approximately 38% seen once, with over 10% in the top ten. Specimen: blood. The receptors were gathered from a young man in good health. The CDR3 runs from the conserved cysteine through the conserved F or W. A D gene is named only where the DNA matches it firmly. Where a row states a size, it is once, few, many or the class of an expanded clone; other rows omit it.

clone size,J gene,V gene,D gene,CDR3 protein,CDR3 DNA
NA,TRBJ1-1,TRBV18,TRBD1,CASSLAQGVDTEAFF,TGTGCCAGCTCATTAGCACAGGGGGTCGACACTGAAGCTTTCTTT
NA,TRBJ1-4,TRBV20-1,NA,CSTLGEVAEKLFF,TGCAGTACTCTCGGGGAAGTTGCTGAAAAACTGTTTTTT
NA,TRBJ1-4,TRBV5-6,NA,CASSLGQSDATNEKLFF,TGTGCCAGCAGCTTGGGGCAGAGCGACGCAACTAATGAAAAACTGTTTTTT
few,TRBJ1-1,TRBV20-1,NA,CSARPRQDEAFF,TGCAGTGCTAGACCCAGACAGGATGAAGCTTTCTTT
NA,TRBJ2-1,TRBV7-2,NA,CASSFFDEQFF,TGTGCCAGCAGCTTCTTTGATGAGCAGTTCTTC
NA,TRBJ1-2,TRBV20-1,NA,CSASPERAGYGYTF,TGCAGTGCTAGCCCTGAGAGGGCGGGCTATGGCTACACCTTC
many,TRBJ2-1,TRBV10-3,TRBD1,CAIMSSGTGSNEQFF,TGTGCCATCATGTCTTCCGGGACAGGATCCAATGAGCAGTTCTTC
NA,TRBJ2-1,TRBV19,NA,CASSSPGSRRNEQFF,TGTGCCAGTAGTAGCCCGGGATCTAGAAGGAATGAGCAGTTCTTC
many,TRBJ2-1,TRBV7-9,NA,CASSFDNEQFF,TGTGCCAGCAGTTTTGACAATGAGCAGTTCTTC
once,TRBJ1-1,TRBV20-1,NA,CSAGPLRAANTEAFF,TGCAGTGCCGGCCCCTTGCGGGCCGCGAACACTGAAGCTTTCTTT
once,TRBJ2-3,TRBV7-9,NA,CASSLEGLPDTQYF,TGTGCCAGCAGCTTAGAGGGTTTGCCAGATACGCAGTATTTT
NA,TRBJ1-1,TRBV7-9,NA,CASSPADSSNTEAFF,TGTGCCAGCAGCCCCGCGGACAGTTCGAACACTGAAGCTTTCTTT
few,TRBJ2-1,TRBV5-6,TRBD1,CASSLPQGANEQFF,TGTGCCAGCAGCTTGCCACAGGGGGCTAATGAGCAGTTCTTC
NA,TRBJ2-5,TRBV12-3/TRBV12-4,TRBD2,CASSIGGGTGTQYF,TGTGCCAGCAGTATAGGCGGGGGAACTGGGACCCAGTACTTC
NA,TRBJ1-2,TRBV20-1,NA,CSARRDGYTF,TGCAGTGCTCGGCGAGATGGCTACACCTTC
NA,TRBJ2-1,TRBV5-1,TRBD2,CASSGTSGGFPSYNEQFF,TGCGCCAGCAGCGGGACTAGCGGGGGTTTCCCTTCCTACAATGAGCAGTTCTTC
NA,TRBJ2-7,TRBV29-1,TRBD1,CSVEEDRGYEQYF,TGCAGCGTTGAAGAGGACAGGGGCTACGAGCAGTACTTC
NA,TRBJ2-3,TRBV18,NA,CASSPPVGADTQYF,TGTGCCAGCTCACCACCGGTCGGGGCAGATACGCAGTATTTT
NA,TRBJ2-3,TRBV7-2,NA,CASSLRLGWGDGADTQYF,TGTGCCAGCAGCTTGCGATTGGGGTGGGGGGACGGGGCAGATACGCAGTATTTT
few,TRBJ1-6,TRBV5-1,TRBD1,CASSLEGQVNSPLHF,TGCGCCAGCAGCTTGGAGGGACAGGTTAATTCACCCCTCCACTTT
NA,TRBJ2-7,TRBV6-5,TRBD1,CASRPDRDNEQYF,TGTGCCAGCAGACCGGACAGGGACAATGAGCAGTACTTC
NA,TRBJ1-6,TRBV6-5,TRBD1,CASNAGGYNSPLHF,TGTGCCAGCAATGCAGGGGGGTATAATTCACCCCTCCACTTT
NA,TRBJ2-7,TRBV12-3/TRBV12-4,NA,CVSSWGDTTYEQYF,TGTGTCAGCAGTTGGGGGGACACCACCTACGAGCAGTACTTC
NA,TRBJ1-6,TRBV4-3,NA,CASSKTGRSYNSPLHF,TGCGCCAGCAGCAAAACAGGGAGGTCCTATAATTCACCCCTCCACTTT